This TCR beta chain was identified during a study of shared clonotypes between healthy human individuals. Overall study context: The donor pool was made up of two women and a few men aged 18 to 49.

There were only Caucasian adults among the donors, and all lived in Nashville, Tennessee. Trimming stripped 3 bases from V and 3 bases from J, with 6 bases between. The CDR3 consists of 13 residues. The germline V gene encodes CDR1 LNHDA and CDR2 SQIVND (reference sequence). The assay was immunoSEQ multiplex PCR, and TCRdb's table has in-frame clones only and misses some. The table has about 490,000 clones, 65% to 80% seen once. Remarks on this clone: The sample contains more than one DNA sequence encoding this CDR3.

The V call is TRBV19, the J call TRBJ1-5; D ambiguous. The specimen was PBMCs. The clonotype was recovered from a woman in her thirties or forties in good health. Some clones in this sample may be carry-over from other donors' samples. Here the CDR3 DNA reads TGTGCCAGTAGTATTTCCCTCAATCAGCCCCAGCATTTT. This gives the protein CASSISLNQPQHF.